This is a list of T cell receptor beta chains from one sample in a study of blood T cell repertoires in COVID-19. Produced via immunoSEQ multiplex PCR; TCRdb's table is partial and in-frame only. The sample records 35,000 to 45,000 clones, more than 70% being singletons. The sample comprised peripheral blood. The receptors originated from a human donor in a cohort sampled during active COVID-19. CDR3s include the opening cysteine and the closing phenylalanine or tryptophan. Each record gives: J gene, clone size, D gene, V gene, CDR3 DNA, CDR3 protein. A D gene is named only where the DNA matches it firmly. Clone size is stated in some rows and not others, as once, few, many or a class when expanded.

>TRBJ1-4|few|.|TRBV5-1
TGCGCCAGCAGCTTGAGGGCAGGGAATGAAAAACTGTTTTTT
CASSLRAGNEKLFF
>TRBJ2-3|.|.|TRBV7-9
TGTGCCAGCAGCTTACGTTCCGGGAGCACAGATACGCAGTATTTT
CASSLRSGSTDTQYF
>TRBJ2-7|.|TRBD1|TRBV5-6
TGTGCCAGCAGCTTGGGACAGGGGGCTTACGAGCAGTACTTC
CASSLGQGAYEQYF
>TRBJ2-3|.|TRBD1|TRBV7-9
TGTGCCAGCAGCCTAGAGAGGACAGGGTATTCAGATACGCAGTATTTT
CASSLERTGYSDTQYF
>TRBJ1-3|.|TRBD1|TRBV11-3
TGTGCCAGCAGCTTAGGGGACAGATCCTACTCTGGAAACACCATATATTTT
CASSLGDRSYSGNTIYF
>TRBJ1-1|.|.|TRBV30
TGTGCCTGGAGGAAACAGGGTGGCACTGAAGCTTTCTTT
CAWRKQGGTEAFF
>TRBJ2-7|few|.|TRBV6-5
TGTGCCAGCAGTTACTCGCATCAGAGGGTCTACGAGCAGTACTTC
CASSYSHQRVYEQYF
>TRBJ1-5|.|.|TRBV5-1
TGCGCCAGCAGCTTGTCCGTGGGAGATCAGCCCCAGCATTTT
CASSLSVGDQPQHF
>TRBJ2-1|.|.|TRBV7-2
TGTGCCAGCAGCTTTAAGACAGGATACAATGAGCAGTTCTTC
CASSFKTGYNEQFF
>TRBJ2-1|.|.|TRBV27
TGTGCCAGCAGTTTAAGTAGGGGAGGCAATGAGCAGTTCTTC
CASSLSRGGNEQFF
>TRBJ2-3|.|.|TRBV9
TGTGCCAGCAGCCCCATCACAGATACGCAGTATTTT
CASSPITDTQYF
>TRBJ1-1|.|.|TRBV28
TGTGCCAGCAGTTTCGGAGGGGCCACGCCAAGTCAAGCTTTCTTT
CASSFGGATPSQAFF
>TRBJ1-1|once|.|TRBV7-2
TGTGCCAGCAGCTTGATGAGGAACACTGAAGCTTTCTTT
CASSLMRNTEAFF
>TRBJ1-5|.|.|TRBV21-1
TGTGCTCAGGGGGACAGGGTGCTCCAGCCCCAGCATTTT
CAQGDRVLQPQHF
>TRBJ1-4|.|.|TRBV6-5
TGTGCCATTAGGGGGGGAGGGGAAAAACTGTTTTTT
CAIRGGGEKLFF
>TRBJ1-3|.|TRBD1|TRBV6-5
TGTGCCAGCAGTTCCCGACAGGGGTCAAACACCATATATTTT
CASSSRQGSNTIYF
>TRBJ2-5|.|TRBD2|TRBV3-1/TRBV3-2
TGTGCCAGCAGGGAAGGGACTAGCGGGGGGGAGACCCAGTACTTC
CASREGTSGGETQYF
>TRBJ1-5|.|.|TRBV21-1
TGTGCCAGCAGCAACGGGTTTAGCAATCAGCCCCAGCATTTT
CASSNGFSNQPQHF
>TRBJ2-1|.|.|TRBV9
TGTGCCAGCAGCGGACAGAGTGGGGGGGCCGGGCATGAGCAGTTCTTC
CASSGQSGGAGHEQFF
>TRBJ2-3|.|.|TRBV9
TGTGCCAGCAGCGTAAGCTTCAGCACAGATACGCAGTATTTT
CASSVSFSTDTQYF
>TRBJ1-1|once|.|TRBV4-2
TGTGCCAGCAGCTCCGGGACACAAAAGAACACTGAAGCTTTCTTT
CASSSGTQKNTEAFF
>TRBJ2-3|.|TRBD2|TRBV5-5
TGTGCCAGCAGCTTCCGGAAAAGAGCGGGGGGCACAGATACGCAGTATTTT
CASSFRKRAGGTDTQYF
>TRBJ1-5|.|.|TRBV7-9
TGTGCCAGCAGCTTAGATAGTCAGCCCCAGCATTTT
CASSLDSQPQHF
>TRBJ2-7|few|.|TRBV2
TGTGCCAGCAGTGAAGCGGGCCACGAGCAGTACTTC
CASSEAGHEQYF
>TRBJ2-1|once|.|TRBV12-3/TRBV12-4
TGTGCCAGCAGTTTTTACTCCAATGAGCAGTTCTTC
CASSFYSNEQFF
>TRBJ1-3|once|.|TRBV10-3
TGTGCCATCAGTGAGTCCGGGGCTGGAAACACCATATATTTT
CAISESGAGNTIYF
>TRBJ2-1|.|.|TRBV6-5
TGTGCCAGCAAGAGGGATTCGTATGAGCAGTTCTTC
CASKRDSYEQFF
>TRBJ2-2|.|TRBD1|TRBV18
TGTGCCAGCTCACCAACTGGACAGGTAGCCGGGGAGCTGTTTTTT
CASSPTGQVAGELFF
>TRBJ2-1|.|TRBD2|TRBV6-5
TGTGCCAGCAGCGCGGGGGTTTCCTACAATGAGCAGTTCTTC
CASSAGVSYNEQFF
>TRBJ2-3|.|.|TRBV15
TGTGCCACCAGCAGAGCACTCGCATTAGATACGCAGTATTTT
CATSRALALDTQYF
>TRBJ2-5|.|.|TRBV29-1
TGCAGCGTTGGGAGGCCCCAAGAGACCCAGTACTTC
CSVGRPQETQYF
>TRBJ2-3|.|.|TRBV3-1/TRBV3-2
TGTGCCAGCAGCCAGCGGAGCGGGCTCACAGATACGCAGTATTTT
CASSQRSGLTDTQYF
>TRBJ2-6|.|TRBD1|TRBV28
TGTGCCAGCAGTTTAGGGACAGGGTTTCTTTCTGGGGCCAACGTCCTGACTTTC
CASSLGTGFLSGANVLTF
>TRBJ1-4|.|.|TRBV4-2
TGTGCCAGCAGCCAAGAGTTGGGTCAGGGGTTCACTAATGAAAAACTGTTTTTT
CASSQELGQGFTNEKLFF
>TRBJ2-7|.|.|TRBV7-3
TGTGCCAGCACCTTGGCGGGGGCGAAGTACGAGCAGTACTTC
CASTLAGAKYEQYF
>TRBJ1-2|.|TRBD1|TRBV19
TGTGCCAGTAGTATCTTCGGGACAGGAGTTCGGTATGGCTACACCTTC
CASSIFGTGVRYGYTF
>TRBJ2-7|.|.|TRBV9
TGTGCCAGCAGCGCCCGGGACTTCCACGAGCAGTACTTC
CASSARDFHEQYF
>TRBJ2-1|.|.|TRBV25-1
TGTGCCAGCAGTGAAGTAGGGGGAAGCAATTACAATGAGCAGTTCTTC
CASSEVGGSNYNEQFF
>TRBJ2-1|once|TRBD1|TRBV9
TGTGCCAGCAGCGAGAAGCGAACAGGGGGCGGGCGTGAGCAGTTCTTC
CASSEKRTGGGREQFF
>TRBJ2-3|.|TRBD2|TRBV7-3
TGTGCCAGCAGCTTTTCGATAGCGGGGGGCACAGATACGCAGTATTTT
CASSFSIAGGTDTQYF
>TRBJ2-2|.|.|TRBV12-3/TRBV12-4
TGTGCCAGCAGTTTGGGGGGGGCTCGGGAGCTGTTTTTT
CASSLGGARELFF
>TRBJ2-7|.|TRBD1|TRBV7-9
TGTGCCAGCAGCTCCAGCACCGGGACAGGGGGAAGCCCCTACGAGCAGTACTTC
CASSSSTGTGGSPYEQYF
>TRBJ1-1|.|.|TRBV15
TGTGCCACCAGCAGCGGGGGGTACACTGAAGCTTTCTTT
CATSSGGYTEAFF
>TRBJ2-5|.|TRBD2|TRBV4-2
TGTGCCAGCAGCCCTAGCGGCAGCGGGGGCAAAGAGACCCAGTACTTC
CASSPSGSGGKETQYF
>TRBJ2-5|once|.|TRBV9
TGTGCCAGCAGCCCGACGGGAACGGAGACCCAGTACTTC
CASSPTGTETQYF
>TRBJ2-3|.|TRBD2|TRBV3-1/TRBV3-2
TGTGCCAGCAGCCAAGAGAGGGGGACTAGCGGGGATACGCAGTATTTT
CASSQERGTSGDTQYF
>TRBJ1-1|.|TRBD1|TRBV6-2/TRBV6-3
TGTGCCAGCAGTGGATGGACAGGGGGTACTGAAGCTTTCTTT
CASSGWTGGTEAFF
>TRBJ2-3|once|TRBD2|TRBV7-2
TGTGCCAGCAGCCAATCTTCTGGGGGGGGGACAGATACGCAGTATTTT
CASSQSSGGGTDTQYF
>TRBJ1-2|.|.|TRBV25-1
TGTGCCAGCAGGGACTCGCTATATGGCTACACCTTC
CASRDSLYGYTF
>TRBJ1-1|.|.|TRBV7-9
TGTGCCAGCAGCTTAGGCACAGGAGGGGACACTGAAGCTTTCTTT
CASSLGTGGDTEAFF
>TRBJ1-1|.|TRBD1|TRBV10-3
TGTGCCATCGGGACAGGGGTGAACACTGAAGCTTTCTTT
CAIGTGVNTEAFF
>TRBJ1-2|.|TRBD1|TRBV5-1
TGTGCCAGCAGCTTGGGACAGGGGGCAGGCTACACCTTC
CASSLGQGAGYTF
>TRBJ2-1|once|TRBD1|TRBV4-2
TGTGCCAGCAGCCAAGATTGGGACAGGTACAATGAGCAGTTCTTC
CASSQDWDRYNEQFF
>TRBJ2-1|.|TRBD2|TRBV14
TGTGCCAGCAGCCATCGGGGACTAGCGTCACTGAATGAGCAGTTCTTC
CASSHRGLASLNEQFF
>TRBJ2-5|.|TRBD2|TRBV3-1/TRBV3-2
TGTGCCAGCAGCCCCAGCGGGGGGGCTTTCGAGACCCAGTACTTC
CASSPSGGAFETQYF
>TRBJ1-1|once|TRBD1|TRBV6-6
TGTGCCAGCAGCCCACAGGGGAGCACTGAAGCTTTCTTT
CASSPQGSTEAFF